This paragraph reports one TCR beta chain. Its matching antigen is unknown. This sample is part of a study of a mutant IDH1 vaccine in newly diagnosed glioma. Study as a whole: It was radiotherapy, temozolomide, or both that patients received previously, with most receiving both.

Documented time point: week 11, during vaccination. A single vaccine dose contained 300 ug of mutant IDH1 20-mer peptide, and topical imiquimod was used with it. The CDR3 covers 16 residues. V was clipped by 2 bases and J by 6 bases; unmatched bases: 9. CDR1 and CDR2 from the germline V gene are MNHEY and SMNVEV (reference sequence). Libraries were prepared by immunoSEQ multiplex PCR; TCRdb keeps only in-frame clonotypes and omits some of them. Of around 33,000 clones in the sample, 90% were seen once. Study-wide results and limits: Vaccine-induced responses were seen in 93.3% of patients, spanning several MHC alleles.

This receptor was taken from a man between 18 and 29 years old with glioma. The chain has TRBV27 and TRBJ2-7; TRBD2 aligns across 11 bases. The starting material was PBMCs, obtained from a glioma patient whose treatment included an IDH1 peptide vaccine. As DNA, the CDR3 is TGTGCCAGCAGTTTAAATCCGGCCCTAGCGGGAGGCGAGCAGTACTTC. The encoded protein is CASSLNPALAGGEQYF.